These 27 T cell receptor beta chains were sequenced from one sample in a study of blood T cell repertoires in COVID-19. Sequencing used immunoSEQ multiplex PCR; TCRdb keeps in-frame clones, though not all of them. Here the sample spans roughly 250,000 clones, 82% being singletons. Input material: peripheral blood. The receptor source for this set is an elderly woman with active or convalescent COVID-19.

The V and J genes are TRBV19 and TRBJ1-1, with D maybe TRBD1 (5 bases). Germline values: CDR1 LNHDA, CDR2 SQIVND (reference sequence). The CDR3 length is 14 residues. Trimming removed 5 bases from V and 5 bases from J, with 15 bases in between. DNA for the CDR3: TGTGCCAGTAGTTCAGCTTTGGGGGGTACTGAAGCTTTCTTT. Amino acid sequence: CASSSALGGTEAFF.

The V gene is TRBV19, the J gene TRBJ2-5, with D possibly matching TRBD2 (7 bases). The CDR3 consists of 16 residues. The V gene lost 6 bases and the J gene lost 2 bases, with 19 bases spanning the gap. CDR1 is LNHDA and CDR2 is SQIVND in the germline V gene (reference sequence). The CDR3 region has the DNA TGTGCCAGTAGCATCACGGGGGGCCTTTCGCAAGAGACCCAGTACTTC. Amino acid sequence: CASSITGGLSQETQYF.

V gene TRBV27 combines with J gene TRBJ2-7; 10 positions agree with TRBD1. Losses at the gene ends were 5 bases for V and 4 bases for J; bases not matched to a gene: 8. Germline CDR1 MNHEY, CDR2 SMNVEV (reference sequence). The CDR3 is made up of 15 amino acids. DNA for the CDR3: TGTGCCAGCAGTCGAACCTGGACAGGGGGTTACGAGCAGTACTTC. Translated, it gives CASSRTWTGGYEQYF.

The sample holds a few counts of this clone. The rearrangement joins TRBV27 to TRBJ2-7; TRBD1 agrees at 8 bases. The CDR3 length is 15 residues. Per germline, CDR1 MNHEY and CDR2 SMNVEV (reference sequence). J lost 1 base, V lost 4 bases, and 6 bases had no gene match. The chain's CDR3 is CASSSPQGGSYEQYF. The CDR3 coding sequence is TGTGCCAGCAGTTCCCCACAGGGGGGATCCTACGAGCAGTACTTC.

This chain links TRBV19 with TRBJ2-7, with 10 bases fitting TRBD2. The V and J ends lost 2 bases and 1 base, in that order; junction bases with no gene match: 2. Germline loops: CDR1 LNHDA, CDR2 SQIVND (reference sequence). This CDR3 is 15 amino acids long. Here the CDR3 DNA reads TGTGCCAGTAGTATAAGGACTAGCGGATCCTACGAGCAGTACTTC. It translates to CASSIRTSGSYEQYF.

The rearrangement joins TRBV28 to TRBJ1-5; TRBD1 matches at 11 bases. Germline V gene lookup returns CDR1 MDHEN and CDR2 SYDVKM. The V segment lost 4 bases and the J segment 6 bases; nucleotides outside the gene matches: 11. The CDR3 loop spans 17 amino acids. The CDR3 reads CASSSYRTGGRSQPQHF. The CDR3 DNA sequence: TGTGCCAGCAGTTCGTACAGGACAGGGGGCCGAAGTCAGCCCCAGCATTTT.

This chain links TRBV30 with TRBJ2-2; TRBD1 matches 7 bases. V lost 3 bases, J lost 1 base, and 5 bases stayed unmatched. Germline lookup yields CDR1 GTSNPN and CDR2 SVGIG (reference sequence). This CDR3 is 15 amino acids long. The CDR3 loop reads CAWRSGQVNTGELFF. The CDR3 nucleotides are TGTGCCTGGAGGTCAGGACAGGTGAACACCGGGGAGCTGTTTTTT. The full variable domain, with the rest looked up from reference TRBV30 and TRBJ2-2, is SQTIHQWPATLVQPVGSPLSLECTVEGTSNPNLYWYRQAAGRGLQLLFYSVGIGQISSEVPQNLSASRPQDRQFILSSKKLLLSDSGFYLCAWRSGQVNTGELFFGEGSRLTVL.

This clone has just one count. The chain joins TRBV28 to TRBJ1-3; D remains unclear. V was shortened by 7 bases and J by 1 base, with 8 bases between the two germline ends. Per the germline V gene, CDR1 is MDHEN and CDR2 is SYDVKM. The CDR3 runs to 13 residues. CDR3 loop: CASNGGSGNTIYF. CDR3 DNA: TGTGCCAGCAATGGCGGGTCTGGAAACACCATATATTTT.

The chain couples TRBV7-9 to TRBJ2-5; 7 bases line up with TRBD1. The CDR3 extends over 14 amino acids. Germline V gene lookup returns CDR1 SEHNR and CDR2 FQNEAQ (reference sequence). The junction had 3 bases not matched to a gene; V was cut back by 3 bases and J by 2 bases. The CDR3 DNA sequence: TGTGCCAGCAGCTTTTGGACAGGACAAGAGACCCAGTACTTC. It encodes CASSFWTGQETQYF.

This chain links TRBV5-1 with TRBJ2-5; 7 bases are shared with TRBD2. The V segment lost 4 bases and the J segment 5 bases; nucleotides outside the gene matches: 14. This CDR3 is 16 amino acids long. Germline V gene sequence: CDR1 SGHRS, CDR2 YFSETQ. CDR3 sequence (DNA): TGCGCCAGCAGCCTGGGCCCCGGACTAGGGAAGGAGACCCAGTACTTC. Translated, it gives CASSLGPGLGKETQYF.

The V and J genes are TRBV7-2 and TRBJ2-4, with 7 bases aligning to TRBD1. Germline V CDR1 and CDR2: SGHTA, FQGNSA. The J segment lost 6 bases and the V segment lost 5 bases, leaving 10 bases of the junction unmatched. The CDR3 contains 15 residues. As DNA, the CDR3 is TGTGCCAGCAGCCCTTCCGAGACAGGGAGAAACATTCAGTACTTC. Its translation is CASSPSETGRNIQYF.

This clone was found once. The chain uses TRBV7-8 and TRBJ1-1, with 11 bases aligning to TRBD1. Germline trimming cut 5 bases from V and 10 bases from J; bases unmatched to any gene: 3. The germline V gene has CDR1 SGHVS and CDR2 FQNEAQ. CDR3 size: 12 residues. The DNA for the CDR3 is TGTGCCAGCAGCCCCGGGACAGGGGGAGCTTTCTTT. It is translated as CASSPGTGGAFF. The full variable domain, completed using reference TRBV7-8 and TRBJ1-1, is GAGVSQSPRYKVAKRGQDVALRCDPISGHVSLFWYQQALGQGPEFLTYFQNEAQLDKSGLPSDRFFAERPEGSVSTLKIQRTQQEDSAVYLCASSPGTGGAFFGQGTRLTVV.

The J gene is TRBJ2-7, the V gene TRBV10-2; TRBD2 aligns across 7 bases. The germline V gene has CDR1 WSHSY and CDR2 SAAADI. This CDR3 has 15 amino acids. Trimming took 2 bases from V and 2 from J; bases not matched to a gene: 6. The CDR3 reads CASSESASGPYEQYF. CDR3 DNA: TGCGCCAGCAGTGAGAGCGCTAGCGGTCCCTACGAGCAGTACTTC.

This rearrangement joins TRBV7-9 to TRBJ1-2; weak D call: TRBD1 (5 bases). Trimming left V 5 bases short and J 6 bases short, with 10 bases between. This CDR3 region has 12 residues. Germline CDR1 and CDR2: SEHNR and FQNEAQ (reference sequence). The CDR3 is CASSQTGDGYTF. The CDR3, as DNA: TGTGCCAGCAGCCAAACGGGGGATGGCTACACCTTC.

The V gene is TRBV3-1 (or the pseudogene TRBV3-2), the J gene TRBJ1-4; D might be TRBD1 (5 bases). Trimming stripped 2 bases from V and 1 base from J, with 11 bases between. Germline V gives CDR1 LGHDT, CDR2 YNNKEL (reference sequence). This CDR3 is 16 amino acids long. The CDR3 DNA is TGTGCCAGCAGCCAATATACAGGAATAACTAATGAAAAACTGTTTTTT. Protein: CASSQYTGITNEKLFF.

Here the CDR3 DNA reads TGTGCCAGTAGTAGCGGGGGCTACACCTTC. Residues: CASSSGGYTF. J is TRBJ1-2 and V is TRBV19; D gene unclear. Trimming left V 4 bases short and J 8 bases short, with 5 bases between. Germline V gives CDR1 LNHDA, CDR2 SQIVND (reference sequence). CDR3 length: 10 residues.

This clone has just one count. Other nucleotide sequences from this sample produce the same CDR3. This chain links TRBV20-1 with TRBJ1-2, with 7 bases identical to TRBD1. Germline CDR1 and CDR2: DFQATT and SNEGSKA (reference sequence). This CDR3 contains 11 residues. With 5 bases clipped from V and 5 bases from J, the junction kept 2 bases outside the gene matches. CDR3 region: CSAATGYGYTF. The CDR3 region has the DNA TGCAGTGCTGCGACAGGGTATGGCTACACCTTC.

CDR3 bases: TGTGCCAGCAGTCACACGGACAGGGTTCATGAAAAACTGTTTTTT. Amino acid sequence: CASSHTDRVHEKLFF. The chain carries TRBV28 and TRBJ1-4; 8 positions match TRBD1. Germline V gives CDR1 MDHEN, CDR2 SYDVKM. This CDR3 region has 15 residues. V gave up 5 bases and J gave up 6 bases; unmatched junction bases: 8.

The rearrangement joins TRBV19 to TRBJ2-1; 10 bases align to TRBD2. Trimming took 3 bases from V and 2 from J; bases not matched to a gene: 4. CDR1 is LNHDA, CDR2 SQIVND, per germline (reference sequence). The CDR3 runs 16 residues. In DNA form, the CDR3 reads TGTGCCAGTAGTATCCTAGCGGGGGTCACCTACAATGAGCAGTTCTTC. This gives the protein CASSILAGVTYNEQFF.

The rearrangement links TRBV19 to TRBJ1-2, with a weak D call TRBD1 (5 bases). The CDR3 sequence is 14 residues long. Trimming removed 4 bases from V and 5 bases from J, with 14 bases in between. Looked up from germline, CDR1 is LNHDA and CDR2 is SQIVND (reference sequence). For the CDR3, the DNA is TGTGCCAGTAGTAGGGGCAGGAGAGAATATGGCTACACCTTC. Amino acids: CASSRGRREYGYTF. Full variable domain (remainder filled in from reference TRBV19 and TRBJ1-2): DGGITQSPKYLFRKEGQNVTLSCEQNLNHDAMYWYRQDPGQGLRLIYYSQIVNDFQKGDIAEGYSVSREKKESFPLTVTSAQKNPTAFYLCASSRGRREYGYTFGSGTRLTVV.

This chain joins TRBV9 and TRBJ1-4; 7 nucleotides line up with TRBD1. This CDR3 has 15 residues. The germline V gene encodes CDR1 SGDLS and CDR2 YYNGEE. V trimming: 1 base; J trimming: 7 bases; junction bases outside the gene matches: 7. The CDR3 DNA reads TGTGCCAGCAGCGTATCCCCAGGGGGGATTGAAAAACTGTTTTTT. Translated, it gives CASSVSPGGIEKLFF.

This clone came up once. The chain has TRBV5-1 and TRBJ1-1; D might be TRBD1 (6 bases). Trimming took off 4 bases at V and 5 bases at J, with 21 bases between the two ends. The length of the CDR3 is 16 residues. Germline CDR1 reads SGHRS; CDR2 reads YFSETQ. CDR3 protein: CASSPANVRGGTEAFF. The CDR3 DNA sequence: TGCGCCAGCAGCCCAGCAAACGTCAGGGGTGGTACTGAAGCTTTCTTT.

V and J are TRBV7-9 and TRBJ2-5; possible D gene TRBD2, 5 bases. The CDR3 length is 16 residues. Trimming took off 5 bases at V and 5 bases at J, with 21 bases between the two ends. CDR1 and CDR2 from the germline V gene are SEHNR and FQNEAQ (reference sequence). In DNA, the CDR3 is TGTGCCAGCAGCCCGTGGGCCTTCGCTCCGGGGGAGACCCAGTACTTC. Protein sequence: CASSPWAFAPGETQYF. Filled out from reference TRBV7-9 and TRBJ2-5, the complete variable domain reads DTGVSQNPRHKITKRGQNVTFRCDPISEHNRLYWYRQTLGQGPEFLTYFQNEAQLEKSRLLSDRFSAERPKGSFSTLEIQRTEQGDSAMYLCASSPWAFAPGETQYFGPGTRLLVL.

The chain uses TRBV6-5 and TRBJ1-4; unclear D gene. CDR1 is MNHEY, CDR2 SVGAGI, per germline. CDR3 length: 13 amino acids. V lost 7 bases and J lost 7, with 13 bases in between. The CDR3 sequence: CASIRSGFEKLFF. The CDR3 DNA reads TGTGCCAGCATTCGGTCGGGATTTGAAAAACTGTTTTTT.

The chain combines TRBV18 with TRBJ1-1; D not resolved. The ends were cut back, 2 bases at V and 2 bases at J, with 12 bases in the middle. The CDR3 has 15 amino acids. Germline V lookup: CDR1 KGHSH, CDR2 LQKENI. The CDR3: CASSPVLGENTEAFF. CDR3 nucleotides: TGTGCCAGCTCACCAGTCCTCGGGGAAAACACTGAAGCTTTCTTT.

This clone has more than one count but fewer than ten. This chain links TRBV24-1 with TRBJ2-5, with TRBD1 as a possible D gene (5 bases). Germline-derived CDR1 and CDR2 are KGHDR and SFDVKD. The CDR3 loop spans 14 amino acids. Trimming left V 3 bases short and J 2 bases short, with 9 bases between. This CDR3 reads CATSDTGYQETQYF. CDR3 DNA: TGTGCCACCAGTGATACAGGTTATCAAGAGACCCAGTACTTC.

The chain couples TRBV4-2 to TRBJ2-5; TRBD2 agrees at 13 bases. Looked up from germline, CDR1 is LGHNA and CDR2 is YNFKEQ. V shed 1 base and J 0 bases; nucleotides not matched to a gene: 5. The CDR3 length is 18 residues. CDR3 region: CASSQGGLAGRYQETQYF. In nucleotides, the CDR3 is TGTGCCAGCAGCCAAGGGGGACTAGCGGGGCGATACCAAGAGACCCAGTACTTC.